This is a list of T cell receptor beta chains from one sample in a study of control samples from healthy donors and cancer patients. Generated by immunoSEQ multiplex PCR, the TCRdb table keeps only in-frame clones and is missing some. The sample holds about 190,000 clones, approximately 91% seen once. The sequencing sample was made of blood. Source of these receptors: a man aged 30 to 45 in good health. The CDR3 runs from the conserved cysteine through the conserved F or W. Each record gives: clone size, CDR3 length, V gene, D gene, J gene, CDR3 DNA, CDR3 protein. The D gene is left open where the match is weak. A row's size may be missing; if present it is once, few, many or a size class.

NA	13	TRBV6-5	NA	TRBJ1-1	TGTGCCAGCACCCGCTGGGGGGGGACTGAAGCTTTCTTT	CASTRWGGTEAFF
NA	15	TRBV21-1	NA	TRBJ1-6	TGTGCCAGCAGCAAAGGTGACAGGGGCAATTCACCCCTCCACTTT	CASSKGDRGNSPLHF
once	14	TRBV14	NA	TRBJ2-2	TGTGCCAGCAGCCATCTTAGGGGTCCCGGGGAGCTGTTTTTT	CASSHLRGPGELFF
NA	16	TRBV4-1	NA	TRBJ1-2	TGCGCCAGCAGCCAAGAATTGGCTGGTGCTAACTATGGCTACACCTTC	CASSQELAGANYGYTF
NA	15	TRBV10-2	TRBD1	TRBJ1-2	TGCGCCAGCAGGGAAGGACAGGGGGCTAACTATGGCTACACCTTC	CASREGQGANYGYTF
NA	15	TRBV7-9	NA	TRBJ2-1	TGTGCCAGCAGCTTAGTAGGGCCCCGGGCGGATGAGCAGTTCTTC	CASSLVGPRADEQFF
NA	13	TRBV19	TRBD1	TRBJ2-7	TGTGCCAGTAGTGCCTCAGACAGGGGCGAGCAGTACTTC	CASSASDRGEQYF
NA	17	TRBV5-1	NA	TRBJ1-5	TGCGCCAGCAGCTTGGAGCCCACGGGGGCTGTAGGTCAGCCCCAGCATTTT	CASSLEPTGAVGQPQHF
NA	11	TRBV20-1	NA	TRBJ2-7	TGCAGTGCAGGGGGGGGAGGCGAGCAGTACTTC	CSAGGGGEQYF
NA	17	TRBV3-1/TRBV3-2	NA	TRBJ1-6	TGTGCCAGCAGCCAAGATCCGACCTGGGACGGGGATTCACCCCTCCACTTT	CASSQDPTWDGDSPLHF
few	17	TRBV4-2	NA	TRBJ1-6	TGTGCCAGCAGCCAAGAAAAGGGCGCTGCGGGGAATTCACCCCTCCACTTT	CASSQEKGAAGNSPLHF
NA	15	TRBV5-4	NA	TRBJ1-1	TGTGCCAGCAGCGGGGTCCCAACGGGGCGGACTGAAGCTTTCTTT	CASSGVPTGRTEAFF
NA	16	TRBV9	TRBD1	TRBJ1-6	TGTGCCAGCAGCTCGACAGGGGATAACTATAATTCACCCCTCCACTTT	CASSSTGDNYNSPLHF
NA	17	TRBV6-6	TRBD1	TRBJ1-3	TGTGCCAGCAGACGAAACCGGGACAGGGTCTCTGGAAACACCATATATTTT	CASRRNRDRVSGNTIYF
NA	17	TRBV3-1/TRBV3-2	NA	TRBJ2-7	TGTGCCAGCAGCCAGAGGGCCTCGCCAGGGATTACCAACGAGCAGTACTTC	CASSQRASPGITNEQYF
NA	11	TRBV12-3/TRBV12-4	TRBD1	TRBJ1-5	TGTGCCAGCAGTGACAGGGGTGTCCAGCATTTT	CASSDRGVQHF
NA	14	TRBV24-1	NA	TRBJ1-5	TGTGCCACCAGTGATTGGATAGACAATCAGCCCCAGCATTTT	CATSDWIDNQPQHF
NA	15	TRBV19	NA	TRBJ1-2	TGTGCCAGTAGTATAGGACGAGACAGTCCCTATGGCTACACCTTC	CASSIGRDSPYGYTF
NA	15	TRBV6-5	NA	TRBJ1-4	TGTGCCAGCAGCCCCGTCCCGGGGGCTAATGAAAAACTGTTTTTT	CASSPVPGANEKLFF
NA	16	TRBV5-1	NA	TRBJ2-4	TGCGCCAGCAGCTTGGTCGGCAGTATAGCCAAAAACATTCAGTACTTC	CASSLVGSIAKNIQYF
NA	14	TRBV30	TRBD1	TRBJ1-5	TGTGCCTGGATTAAGGACAGGTTCAATCAGCCCCAGCATTTT	CAWIKDRFNQPQHF
NA	14	TRBV4-1	NA	TRBJ1-4	TGCGCCAGCAGCCAAGATGGCGGGAATGAAAAACTGTTTTTT	CASSQDGGNEKLFF
few	14	TRBV5-8	TRBD1	TRBJ1-5	TGTGCCAGCAGCTTGAGGACAGGGAGTCAGCCCCAGCATTTT	CASSLRTGSQPQHF
NA	19	TRBV5-1	NA	TRBJ1-2	TGCGCCAGCAGCTTGTATCTCAGGCCGACCAGGGGAAACAACTATGGCTACACCTTC	CASSLYLRPTRGNNYGYTF
NA	14	TRBV27	TRBD2	TRBJ2-7	TGTGCCAGCAGTTCGACTAGCGGGGACTACGAGCAGTACTTC	CASSSTSGDYEQYF
NA	15	TRBV7-9	NA	TRBJ1-1	TGTGCCAGCAGCTCCCGTACCACCCTGAACACTGAAGCTTTCTTT	CASSSRTTLNTEAFF
NA	15	TRBV24-1	TRBD1	TRBJ1-2	TGTGCCACCAGTGATCAGAGGACAGGGGCCTGGGGCTACACCTTC	CATSDQRTGAWGYTF
NA	15	TRBV3-1/TRBV3-2	NA	TRBJ1-6	TGTGCCAGCAGCCGCATACAGGGATCAGATTCACCCCTCCACTTT	CASSRIQGSDSPLHF
NA	15	TRBV19	NA	TRBJ2-7	TGTGCCAGTAGTCCCGACACGAAGTTATCCTACGAGCAGTACTTC	CASSPDTKLSYEQYF
NA	15	TRBV15	NA	TRBJ2-1	TGTGCCACCAGATTGGGCAGGGGCGCGGGAGATGAGCAGTTCTTC	CATRLGRGAGDEQFF
NA	13	TRBV6-6	NA	TRBJ1-2	TGTGCCAGCAACATAGGGGTTTACTCTGGCTACACCTTC	CASNIGVYSGYTF
once	17	TRBV6-2/TRBV6-3	TRBD2	TRBJ2-7	TGTGCCAGCAGTTACTCGAAGGGACTAGCGGGCGATTACGAGCAGTACTTC	CASSYSKGLAGDYEQYF
NA	14	TRBV7-9	TRBD1	TRBJ1-5	TGTGCCAGCAGTTCAGGGGGCCCACGACAGCCCCAGCATTTT	CASSSGGPRQPQHF
NA	16	TRBV4-1	NA	TRBJ2-7	TGCGCCAGCAGCCTACAAATGGACGCGACAGCCTACGAGCAGTACTTC	CASSLQMDATAYEQYF
few	17	TRBV6-2/TRBV6-3	TRBD1	TRBJ1-1	TGTGCCAGCAGTTACCCCCCGCAGACAGGGGTGAACACTGAAGCTTTCTTT	CASSYPPQTGVNTEAFF
NA	12	TRBV7-9	NA	TRBJ2-7	TGTGCCAGCAGCCTCCCGACCCTTGAGCTCTACTTC	CASSLPTLELYF
NA	14	TRBV7-2	NA	TRBJ2-1	TGTGCCAGCAGCCGTAGGACAACCTACAATGAGCAGTTCTTC	CASSRRTTYNEQFF
NA	17	TRBV2	TRBD1	TRBJ1-5	TGTGCCAGCAGGCCGCGACCAACAGGGGGCATCAATCAGCCCCAGCATTTT	CASRPRPTGGINQPQHF
NA	13	TRBV2	NA	TRBJ1-3	TGTGCCAGACAGGAGAGCTCTGGAAACACCATATATTTT	CARQESSGNTIYF
NA	16	TRBV14	NA	TRBJ1-1	TGTGCCAGCAGCCAAGATTGGGGGTTCGTGAACACTGAAGCTTTCTTT	CASSQDWGFVNTEAFF